The rows below give T cell receptor beta chains drawn from one sample of a study of T cell responses to AZD1222 COVID-19 vaccine. Clones were read by immunoSEQ multiplex PCR, and TCRdb kept only the in-frame ones, dropping some. The table shows about 140,000 clones, with 80% to 95% occurring only once. This specimen was peripheral blood, taken on day 0 of AZD1222 vaccination. The receptors stem from an adult in good health. CDR3s include the opening cysteine and the closing phenylalanine or tryptophan. The D gene is left open where the match is weak. The listing skips clone size in some rows; elsewhere it reads once, few, many or a size class.

clone size	CDR3 length	J gene	D gene	V gene	CDR3 protein
.	16	TRBJ2-7	TRBD1	TRBV13	CASSSLVGQSFYEQYF
.	15	TRBJ1-5	.	TRBV11-2	CASSLAAGLGQPQHF
.	14	TRBJ1-6	.	TRBV12-5	CASGLSKGGSPLHF
.	17	TRBJ2-6	.	TRBV5-6	CASSLEQGGTGANVLTF
.	14	TRBJ2-1	TRBD1	TRBV6-2/TRBV6-3	CASSSDRAYNEQFF
.	12	TRBJ2-7	.	TRBV10-3	CAISGRAYEQYF
.	15	TRBJ1-3	.	TRBV4-3	CASSPARGGWNTIYF
.	14	TRBJ1-1	TRBD1	TRBV7-9	CATSGTGKNTEAFF
.	14	TRBJ2-7	TRBD2	TRBV7-9	CASSLGGLANEQYF
.	14	TRBJ2-7	.	TRBV5-1	CASSTDIGVREQYF
.	15	TRBJ2-7	TRBD2	TRBV5-6	CASRPGLAGDYEQYF
.	14	TRBJ1-2	.	TRBV19	CASNPTRPNYGYTF
.	12	TRBJ2-7	.	TRBV12-3/TRBV12-4	CASKGGLYEQYF
.	14	TRBJ1-5	.	TRBV7-2	CASSQDRTNQPQHF
.	14	TRBJ2-5	.	TRBV2	CASSETQGIETQYF
.	13	TRBJ1-2	.	TRBV6-1	CASSDRAAGGYTF
.	16	TRBJ2-1	TRBD2	TRBV7-2	CASSFNSLADYNEQFF
.	14	TRBJ2-2	.	TRBV9	CASSPRGDTGELFF
.	15	TRBJ2-3	TRBD2	TRBV7-8	CASSFSVAGGDTQYF
.	16	TRBJ1-2	TRBD1	TRBV5-1	CASSLGNRGANYGYTF
few	17	TRBJ1-1	.	TRBV2	CASRRTQNAGGNTEAFF
.	12	TRBJ1-3	TRBD1	TRBV10-3	CAITGGGNTIYF
.	15	TRBJ2-7	TRBD1	TRBV14	CASSPGTGNFYEQYF
.	13	TRBJ1-1	.	TRBV5-1	CASSIHGNTEAFF
.	12	TRBJ1-6	.	TRBV18	CASSPDESPLHF
.	15	TRBJ2-7	TRBD2	TRBV5-4	CASSFGSGRFDEQYF
.	16	TRBJ2-2	TRBD2	TRBV7-9	CASSPTRGGNPGELFF
once	15	TRBJ2-7	TRBD2	TRBV5-4	CASSLERGPSYEQYF
once	14	TRBJ2-3	.	TRBV19	CASSSYRERDTQYF
.	14	TRBJ1-1	.	TRBV7-2	CASRLGTRNTEAFF
few	13	TRBJ1-4	.	TRBV6-5	CASSLARSEKLFF
.	14	TRBJ1-5	.	TRBV10-3	CAISEGPGKQPQHF